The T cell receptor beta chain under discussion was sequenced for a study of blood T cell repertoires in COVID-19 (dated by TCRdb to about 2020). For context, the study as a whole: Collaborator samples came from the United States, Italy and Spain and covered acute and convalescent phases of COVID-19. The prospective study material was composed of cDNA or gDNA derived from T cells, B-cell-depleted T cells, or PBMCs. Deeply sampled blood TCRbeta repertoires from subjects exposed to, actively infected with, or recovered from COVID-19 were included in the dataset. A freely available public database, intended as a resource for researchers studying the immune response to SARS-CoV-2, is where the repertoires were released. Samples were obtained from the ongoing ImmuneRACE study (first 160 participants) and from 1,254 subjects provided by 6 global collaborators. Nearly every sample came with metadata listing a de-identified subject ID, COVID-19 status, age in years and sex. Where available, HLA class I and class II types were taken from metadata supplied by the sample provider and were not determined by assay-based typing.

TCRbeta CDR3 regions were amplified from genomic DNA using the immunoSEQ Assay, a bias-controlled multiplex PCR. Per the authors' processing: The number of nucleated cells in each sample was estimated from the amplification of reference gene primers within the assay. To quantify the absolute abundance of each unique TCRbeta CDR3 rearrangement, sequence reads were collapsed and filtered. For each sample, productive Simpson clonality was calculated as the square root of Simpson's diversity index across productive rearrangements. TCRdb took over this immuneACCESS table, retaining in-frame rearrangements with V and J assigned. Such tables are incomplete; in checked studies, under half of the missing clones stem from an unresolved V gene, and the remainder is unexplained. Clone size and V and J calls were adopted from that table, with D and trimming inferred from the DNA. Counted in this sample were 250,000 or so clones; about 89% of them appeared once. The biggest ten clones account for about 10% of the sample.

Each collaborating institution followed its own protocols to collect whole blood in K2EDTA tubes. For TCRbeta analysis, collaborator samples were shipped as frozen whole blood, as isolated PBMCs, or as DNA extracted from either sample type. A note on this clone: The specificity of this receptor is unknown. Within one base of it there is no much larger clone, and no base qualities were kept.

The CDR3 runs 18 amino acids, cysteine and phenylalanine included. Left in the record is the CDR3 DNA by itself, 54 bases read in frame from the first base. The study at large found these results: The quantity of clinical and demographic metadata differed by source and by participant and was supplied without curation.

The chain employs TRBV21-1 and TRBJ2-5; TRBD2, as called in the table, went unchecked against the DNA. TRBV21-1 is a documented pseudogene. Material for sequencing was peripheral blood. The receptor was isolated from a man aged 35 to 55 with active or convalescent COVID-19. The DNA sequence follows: TGTGCCAGCAGCACACCCGCCCCTGGACTAGCGGATGCCGAGACCCAGTACTTC. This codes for CASSTPAPGLADAETQYF.